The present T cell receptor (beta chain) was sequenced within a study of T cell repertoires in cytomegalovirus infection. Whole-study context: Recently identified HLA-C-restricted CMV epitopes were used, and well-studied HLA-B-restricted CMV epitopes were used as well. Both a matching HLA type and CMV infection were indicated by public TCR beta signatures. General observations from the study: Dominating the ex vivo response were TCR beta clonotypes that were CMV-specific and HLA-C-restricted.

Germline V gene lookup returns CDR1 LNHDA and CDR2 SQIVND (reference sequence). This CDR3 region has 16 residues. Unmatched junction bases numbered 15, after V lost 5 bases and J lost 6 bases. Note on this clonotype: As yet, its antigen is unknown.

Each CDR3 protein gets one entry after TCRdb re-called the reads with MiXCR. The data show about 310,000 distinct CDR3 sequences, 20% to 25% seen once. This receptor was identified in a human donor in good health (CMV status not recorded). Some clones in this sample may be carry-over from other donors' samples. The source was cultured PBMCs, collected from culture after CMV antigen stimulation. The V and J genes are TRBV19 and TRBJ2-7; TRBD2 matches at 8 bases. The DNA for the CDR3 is TGTGCCAGTAGTCCACCCGCGGGGGGAGTCAATACCGAGCAGTACTTC. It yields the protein CASSPPAGGVNTEQYF.